One sample yielded the 32 T cell receptor beta chains listed below, sequenced in a study of cytomegalovirus exposure and HLA in healthy donors. The PCR ran on 60 Vbeta and 13 Jbeta primers. TCRdb keeps only in-frame clones here, not all; method: immunoSEQ multiplex PCR. This table holds some 130,000 clones, around 63% found once. The source material was PBMCs. All receptors derive from a human donor in good health.

This rearrangement joins TRBV27 to TRBJ2-1; TRBD2 matches at 8 bases. Trimming took 5 bases from V and 2 from J; bases not matched to a gene: 8. This CDR3 spans 16 amino acids. Per germline, CDR1 MNHEY and CDR2 SMNVEV (reference sequence). This CDR3 is CASSPEGSGTYNEQFF. The CDR3 nucleotides are TGTGCCAGCAGTCCAGAGGGTAGCGGGACCTACAATGAGCAGTTCTTC.

The rearrangement uses TRBV19 and TRBJ1-5, with unresolved D. Germline assignment: CDR1 LNHDA and CDR2 SQIVND (reference sequence). The germline V and J ends were trimmed by 7 bases and 3 bases, with 16 bases remaining between them. The CDR3 contains 15 residues. The CDR3 nucleotides read TGTGCCAGTACCCCAGCAGGAACAAACAATCAGCCCCAGCATTTT. This gives the protein CASTPAGTNNQPQHF.

The chain has TRBV7-2 and TRBJ2-5; D is perhaps TRBD2 (6 bases). This CDR3 is 13 amino acids long. The germline CDR1 and CDR2 sequences are SGHTA and FQGNSA. Deletions cut 5 bases from V and 1 base from J, with 8 bases between. CDR3 sequence: CASSAGGQETQYF. The CDR3 nucleotides read TGTGCCAGCAGCGCCGGGGGCCAAGAGACCCAGTACTTC.

With regard to this clone: At the DNA level, this CDR3 is encoded by other sequences in the same sample as well. The chain combines TRBV28 with TRBJ2-7, with a tentative D call TRBD2 (6 bases). The CDR3 is 14 amino acids. Germline lookup yields CDR1 MDHEN and CDR2 SYDVKM. V was cut by 2 bases and J by 0 bases, with 8 bases left in between. The CDR3 nucleotides are TGTGCCAGCAGTTTAGGGGGGAGCTCCTACGAGCAGTACTTC. Its translation: CASSLGGSSYEQYF. The full variable domain, with the rest looked up from reference TRBV28 and TRBJ2-7, is DVKVTQSSRYLVKRTGEKVFLECVQDMDHENMFWYRQDPGLGLRLIYFSYDVKMKEKGDIPEGYSVSREKKERFSLILESASTNQTSMYLCASSLGGSSYEQYFGPGTRLTVT.

This clone was observed a handful of times. V usage is TRBV28 and J usage is TRBJ2-7; maybe TRBD1 (5 bases). Trimming stripped 4 bases from V and 0 bases from J, with 16 bases between. Per the germline V gene, CDR1 is MDHEN and CDR2 is SYDVKM. CDR3 size: 16 residues. Here the CDR3 DNA reads TGTGCCAGCAGTTCCCCTCAGGGATACAGCTCCTACGAGCAGTACTTC. This sequence encodes CASSSPQGYSSYEQYF.

This clone was counted a few times. The rearrangement uses TRBV4-3 and TRBJ2-7, with TRBD2 matching over 7 bases. V trimming: 0 bases; J trimming: 1 base; junction bases outside the gene matches: 3. The CDR3 has 15 amino acids. Germline values: CDR1 LGHNA, CDR2 YSLEER. The CDR3: CASSQDEGGSYEQYF. CDR3 in DNA: TGCGCCAGCAGCCAAGATGAGGGAGGGTCCTACGAGCAGTACTTC.

This chain uses TRBV6-5 with TRBJ1-5, with D possibly TRBD1 on 5 matching bases. The V end was cut by 0 bases, the J end by 4 bases, with 10 bases between. Looked up from germline, CDR1 is MNHEY and CDR2 is SVGAGI. This CDR3 is 15 amino acids long. CDR3 bases: TGTGCCAGCAGTTACTCAGGGGTTGGAAATCAGCCCCAGCATTTT. It codes for CASSYSGVGNQPQHF.

This clone is medium-sized (0.01 to 0.1%). V usage is TRBV28 and J usage is TRBJ2-7, with D perhaps matching TRBD2 (7 bases). This CDR3 has 14 residues. Trimming cost V 6 bases and J 4 bases, with 16 bases left between them. In germline, CDR1 is MDHEN, CDR2 SYDVKM. The CDR3 sequence is CASRRPGGVYEQYF. The CDR3 nucleotides are TGTGCCAGCAGACGCCCGGGGGGCGTTTACGAGCAGTACTTC.

V gene TRBV4-1 combines with J gene TRBJ2-1; D is perhaps TRBD2 (6 bases). The V end lost 0 bases, the J end lost 8 bases, and 14 bases lay between the germline ends. Per germline, CDR1 MGHRA and CDR2 YSYEKL. The CDR3 is 15 residues long. The CDR3 sequence: CASSQENRRVHEQFF. CDR3 in DNA: TGCGCCAGCAGCCAAGAGAATCGGAGGGTCCATGAGCAGTTCTTC.

The chain carries TRBV4-1 and TRBJ1-2, with TRBD1 matching 9 bases. The CDR3 sequence is 16 residues long. Germline V gene sequence: CDR1 MGHRA, CDR2 YSYEKL. V lost 3 bases and J lost 8; bases outside the gene matches: 13. CDR3 bases: TGCGCCAGCAGCCAGCTTCCGGGACAGGGAGTAAAGGGCTACACCTTC. It codes for CASSQLPGQGVKGYTF.

This clone turned up a few times. The rearrangement joins TRBV6-1 to TRBJ2-7, with TRBD2 matching over 10 bases. J was trimmed by 3 bases and V by 6 bases; bases with no gene match: 5. Germline loops: CDR1 MNHNS, CDR2 SASEGT. This CDR3 is built from 14 residues. The CDR3 protein is CASRGLAEIYEQYF. In DNA, the CDR3 is TGTGCCAGCAGAGGACTAGCGGAAATCTACGAGCAGTACTTC.

The chain uses TRBV7-9 and TRBJ1-1, with 7 bases aligning to TRBD1. V shed 3 bases and J 11 bases; nucleotides not matched to a gene: 9. The length of the CDR3 is 13 residues. CDR1 is SEHNR, CDR2 FQNEAQ, per germline (reference sequence). For the CDR3, the DNA is TGTGCCAGCAGCTTGTTACAGGGGACAGAGGCTTTCTTT. It encodes CASSLLQGTEAFF.

The chain carries TRBV29-1 and TRBJ1-5, with TRBD1 identical over 9 bases. With V trimmed by 4 bases and J by 4 bases, 2 bases remained unmatched. This CDR3 has 13 residues. Germline V gene data show CDR1 as SQVTM and CDR2 as ANQGSEA. The CDR3 DNA sequence: TGCAGCGTTGGGACAGGGGTGAATCAGCCCCAGCATTTT. It translates to CSVGTGVNQPQHF.

V and J are TRBV7-2 and TRBJ2-2, with 11 bases aligning to TRBD2. The germline V gene encodes CDR1 SGHTA and CDR2 FQGNSA. V was pared by 5 bases and J by 4 bases, with 15 bases of the junction left unmatched. The CDR3 totals 19 residues. The CDR3 reads CASSTHLAGGPRGTGELFF. DNA for the CDR3: TGTGCCAGCAGCACACACTTAGCGGGAGGGCCGCGTGGCACCGGGGAGCTGTTTTTT. The full variable domain, its missing parts supplied by reference TRBV7-2 and TRBJ2-2, is GAGVSQSPSNKVTEKGKDVELRCDPISGHTALYWYRQSLGQGLEFLIYFQGNSAPDKSGLPSDRFSAERTGGSVSTLTIQRTQQEDSAVYLCASSTHLAGGPRGTGELFFGEGSRLTVL.

The chain carries TRBV18 and TRBJ1-4; D gene unclear. This CDR3 has 14 residues. The germline V gene encodes CDR1 KGHSH and CDR2 LQKENI. The germline V and J ends were trimmed by 3 bases and 8 bases, with 13 bases remaining between them. This CDR3 is CASSPSAGEEKLFF. The CDR3 DNA is TGTGCCAGCTCACCCAGTGCCGGGGAAGAAAAACTGTTTTTT.

This clone was counted only a few times. The rearrangement links TRBV7-9 to TRBJ1-4, with a tentative D call TRBD1 (6 bases). The CDR3 consists of 15 residues. CDR1 is SEHNR, CDR2 FQNEAQ, per germline (reference sequence). Trimming shortened V by 2 bases and J by 6 bases, and 13 bases separated the two germline ends. The DNA for the CDR3 is TGTGCCAGCAGCTTAAACAGGGTTGGTGATGAAAAACTGTTTTTT. This codes for CASSLNRVGDEKLFF.

V usage is TRBV6-5 and J usage is TRBJ1-4; weak D call: TRBD1 (5 bases). CDR3 length equals 15 residues. Germline V gene sequence: CDR1 MNHEY, CDR2 SVGAGI. Trimming left V 7 bases short and J 2 bases short, with 14 bases between. The CDR3 nucleotides are TGTGCCAGCACCGGGGGGGTGGGTACTAATGAAAAACTGTTTTTT. Protein product: CASTGGVGTNEKLFF.

The chain is built from TRBV29-1 and TRBJ2-7; 8 nucleotides match TRBD2. The CDR3 has 16 amino acids. Per germline, CDR1 SQVTM and CDR2 ANQGSEA. J gave up 0 bases and V 5 bases, and 12 bases lay outside the gene matches. The CDR3 sequence is CSVYTGGTLVSYEQYF. In DNA, the CDR3 is TGCAGCGTTTACACGGGGGGGACACTAGTCTCCTACGAGCAGTACTTC.

The chain is built from TRBV2 and TRBJ2-7, with a weak D call TRBD1 (6 bases). V was pared by 4 bases and J by 4 bases, with 11 bases between. The germline gives CDR1 SNHLY, CDR2 FYNNEI. The CDR3 consists of 13 residues. The CDR3: CASSVKQGYEQYF. The CDR3 region has the DNA TGTGCCAGCAGTGTAAAACAGGGTTACGAGCAGTACTTC.

The V gene is TRBV7-6, the J gene TRBJ1-4; 9 bases are shared with TRBD1. CDR3 size: 19 residues. The J segment lost 0 bases and the V segment lost 4 bases, leaving 12 bases of the junction unmatched. In germline, CDR1 is SGHVS, CDR2 FNYEAQ. The CDR3 protein is CASSWTRDRAKATNEKLFF. DNA of the CDR3: TGTGCCAGCAGCTGGACCCGGGACAGGGCAAAAGCAACTAATGAAAAACTGTTTTTT.

The chain employs TRBV19 and TRBJ2-5; 8 bases fit TRBD2. V dropped 1 base and J dropped 0; count of bases not matched to a gene: 1. CDR3 length equals 15 residues. Germline CDR1 is LNHDA and CDR2 is SQIVND (reference sequence). CDR3 bases: TGTGCCAGTAGTATAGGACTAGCGAACCAAGAGACCCAGTACTTC. Protein product: CASSIGLANQETQYF.

The chain combines TRBV14 with TRBJ2-3; TRBD2 agrees at 9 bases. The J segment lost 1 base and the V segment lost 3 bases, leaving 2 bases of the junction unmatched. Germline CDR1 SGHDN, CDR2 FVKESK. The length of the CDR3 is 15 residues. This CDR3 reads CASSHRTSGTDTQYF. The CDR3 nucleotides read TGTGCCAGCAGCCACAGGACTAGCGGCACAGATACGCAGTATTTT.

This clone has only a few counts. The chain uses TRBV25-1 and TRBJ2-7; D possibly corresponds to TRBD2 (5 bases). There are 16 residues in the CDR3. The ends were cut back, 5 bases at V and 4 bases at J, with 21 bases in the middle. Germline loops: CDR1 MGHDK, CDR2 SYGVNS. CDR3 bases: TGTGCCAGCAGTCCCCTAGGAGGAGGTAAGGTATACGAGCAGTACTTC. Its protein product is CASSPLGGGKVYEQYF.

The chain carries TRBV7-2 and TRBJ2-5, with D possibly being TRBD2 (6 bases). The CDR3 runs to 14 residues. Trimming shortened V by 5 bases and J by 4 bases, and 14 bases separated the two germline ends. Germline loops: CDR1 SGHTA, CDR2 FQGNSA. The CDR3 is CASSPMTRGETQYF. The CDR3 nucleotides are TGTGCCAGCAGCCCCATGACGCGGGGAGAGACCCAGTACTTC. Full variable domain (missing parts from reference TRBV7-2 and TRBJ2-5): GAGVSQSPSNKVTEKGKDVELRCDPISGHTALYWYRQSLGQGLEFLIYFQGNSAPDKSGLPSDRFSAERTGGSVSTLTIQRTQQEDSAVYLCASSPMTRGETQYFGPGTRLLVL.

This chain links TRBV5-1 with TRBJ1-2, with TRBD1 as a possible D gene (6 bases). V was trimmed by 4 bases and J by 8 bases, leaving 18 bases between them. In germline, CDR1 is SGHRS, CDR2 YFSETQ. CDR3 length: 14 residues. Here the CDR3 reads CASSPDDDRSGYTF. In DNA, the CDR3 is TGCGCCAGCAGCCCGGACGACGACAGGTCGGGCTACACCTTC.

This chain uses TRBV6-1 with TRBJ2-2; the match to TRBD1 covers 8 bases. Per the germline V gene, CDR1 is MNHNS and CDR2 is SASEGT. The CDR3 extends over 17 amino acids. Germline trimming cut 5 bases from V and 1 base from J; bases unmatched to any gene: 9. CDR3 nucleotides: TGTGCCAGCAGTAAAGACCGCGGGACAGGGAACACCGGGGAGCTGTTTTTT. Protein product: CASSKDRGTGNTGELFF.

This clone has only one observation. V usage is TRBV6-6 and J usage is TRBJ2-7, with D unclear. V lost 4 bases, J lost 2 bases, and 6 bases lay in between. In germline, CDR1 is MNHNY, CDR2 SVGAGI (reference sequence). The CDR3 sequence is 12 residues long. The DNA for the CDR3 is TGTGCCAGCAGTTCCCTCGCCTACGAGCAGTACTTC. This encodes CASSSLAYEQYF.

The CDR3 reads CSVASGTIGEQFF. CDR3 coding DNA: TGCAGCGTTGCTAGCGGGACCATCGGGGAGCAGTTCTTC. V usage is TRBV29-1 and J usage is TRBJ2-1, with TRBD2 identical over 9 bases. There are 13 residues in the CDR3. The germline V gene encodes CDR1 SQVTM and CDR2 ANQGSEA. V lost 4 bases and J lost 10; bases outside the gene matches: 8.

The chain has TRBV28 and TRBJ2-2, with 7 bases identical to TRBD2. Germline V CDR1 and CDR2: MDHEN, SYDVKM. The V and J ends lost 1 base and 4 bases, in that order; junction bases with no gene match: 6. This CDR3 has 16 residues. Here the CDR3 reads CASSLFGGTSTGELFF. CDR3 DNA sequence: TGTGCCAGCAGTTTATTCGGGGGGACGAGCACCGGGGAGCTGTTTTTT.

This CDR3 is CASSFRGANYGYTF. The DNA for the CDR3 is TGTGCCAGCAGCTTCAGGGGAGCTAACTATGGCTACACCTTC. The chain recombines TRBV7-8 with TRBJ1-2; maybe TRBD1 (6 bases). Trimming left V 3 bases short and J 0 bases short, with 8 bases between. The CDR3 covers 14 residues. In germline, CDR1 is SGHVS, CDR2 FQNEAQ.

This chain joins TRBV11-1 and TRBJ1-1; maybe TRBD1 (6 bases). Germline loops: CDR1 SGHAT, CDR2 FQDESV (reference sequence). The CDR3 consists of 14 residues. The V gene lost 2 bases and the J gene lost 8 bases, with 15 bases spanning the gap. Here the CDR3 reads CASSLSQGRLEAFF. Here the CDR3 DNA reads TGTGCCAGCAGCTTATCCCAGGGGCGTCTAGAAGCTTTCTTT.

This chain links TRBV9 with TRBJ2-2, with a possible D match to TRBD2 (5 bases). Per the germline V gene, CDR1 is SGDLS and CDR2 is YYNGEE. CDR3 length: 15 residues. The V end lost 3 bases, the J end lost 4 bases, and 13 bases lay between the germline ends. CDR3 sequence: CASSATTAGTGELFF. The CDR3 DNA sequence: TGTGCCAGCAGCGCAACTACCGCGGGCACCGGGGAGCTGTTTTTT. Full variable domain (rest looked up from reference TRBV9 and TRBJ2-2): DSGVTQTPKHLITATGQRVTLRCSPRSGDLSVYWYQQSLDQGLQFLIQYYNGEERAKGNILERFSAQQFPDLHSELNLSSLELGDSALYFCASSATTAGTGELFFGEGSRLTVL.